This T cell receptor beta chain appears in the sequencing data of a study of cytomegalovirus exposure and HLA in healthy donors. Across the whole study: The same platform as the approximately 670 first-cohort repertoires was used for the 110 or so validation repertoires, a later analysis reported. Broader study findings: A classifier reportedly called cytomegalovirus status with high sensitivity and specificity. Confirmation in vitro established that a few CMV-associated chains were specific for CMV antigens.

This CDR3 has 16 residues. Trimming took 8 bases from V and 1 from J; bases not matched to a gene: 8. The germline CDR1 and CDR2 sequences are ENHRY and SYGVKD. A word on this clone: Its matching antigen is unknown.

Clones were sequenced by immunoSEQ multiplex PCR, and TCRdb holds only the in-frame ones, with some missing. This sample yields some 170,000 clones, of which 70% to 90% are seen a single time; about 2.3% belongs to the top ten. While the first cohort had 600 to 800 subjects, the donors belonged to the separate validation cohort of fewer than 150 subjects. The chain couples TRBV10-3 to TRBJ2-2; TRBD2 matches 9 bases. Material for sequencing was PBMCs. The sequence derives from a man aged 25 to 40 in good health and CMV-seropositive. As DNA, the CDR3 is TGTGCCATCTTGCAGGGGACTAGCCTGAACACCGGGGAGCTGTTTTTT. This encodes CAILQGTSLNTGELFF.